The clone carrying this T cell receptor (beta chain) was picked up a small number of times. Its antigen is not identified. TCRdb ran MiXCR on the 5' RACE reads and lists one entry per CDR3 protein. The sample shows a few hundred thousand distinct CDR3 sequences, more than 9% of them seen only once. Trimming pared 3 bases from V and 6 bases from J, leaving 18 bases between. CDR1 SGHRS and CDR2 YFSETQ come from the germline V gene. The CDR3 is 15 residues long. This sample was included in a study of identical twins. General study results and limits: Sequences that were out-of-frame, alpha and twin-shared displayed an excess of low generation probability.

These same data were also listed under a study on yellow fever vaccine responses in identical twins. That paper states: Each twin's T cell response to the vaccine was reported to look partly convergent and partly personalized.

Sequencing was carried out using PBMCs. This TCR was sampled from a woman aged 18-35 years in good health. This chain connects TRBV5-1 to TRBJ1-2, with unresolved D. In nucleotides, the CDR3 is TGCGCCAGCAGCTCCCTGGCCTGGGCGGTCAATGGCTACACCTTC. It yields the protein CASSSLAWAVNGYTF.